The 8 T cell receptor beta chains listed next were all sequenced from one sample in a study of T cells in localized non-small cell lung cancer. Libraries were prepared by immunoSEQ multiplex PCR; TCRdb keeps only in-frame clonotypes and omits some of them. The profile shows 2,000 to 2,500 clones, about a quarter of them singletons. The sample consisted of normal lung tissue next to the tumor, taken before any cancer treatment. The receptors originated from a male donor at least 60 years old with stage II lung adenocarcinoma.

Relative to its sample, this clone is large. J is TRBJ2-1 and V is TRBV9, with D possibly matching TRBD2 (6 bases). Trimming took 7 bases from V and 2 from J, leaving 16 bases between them. Germline V gives CDR1 SGDLS, CDR2 YYNGEE. This CDR3 comprises 15 residues. DNA of the CDR3: TGTGCCAGCGCGGGGACCCCCCTTGCCTACAATGAGCAGTTCTTC. This sequence encodes CASAGTPLAYNEQFF.

The CDR3 reads CASSPGGAGDYEQYF. The CDR3 DNA follows: TGTGCCAGCAGCCCTGGGGGTGCGGGGGACTACGAGCAGTACTTC. The chain carries TRBV11-3 and TRBJ2-7; 7 nucleotides line up with TRBD2. J gave up 3 bases and V 5 bases, and 10 bases lay outside the gene matches. Per the germline V gene, CDR1 is SGHNT and CDR2 is YENEEA. The CDR3 consists of 15 residues.

The chain recombines TRBV6-8 with TRBJ2-7; D might be TRBD2 (6 bases). This CDR3 contains 13 residues. Trimming stripped 6 bases from V and 6 bases from J, with 15 bases between. Germline V lookup: CDR1 MNHGY, CDR2 SAAAGT. CDR3 nucleotide sequence: TGTGCCAGCAGGGCCCGGACGCGGGGCGAGCAGTACTTC. Translation: CASRARTRGEQYF.

As regards this clone: One end of the junction varies from germline; a read error may be responsible. The V and J genes are TRBV18 and TRBJ1-2; 10 bases fit TRBD1. This CDR3 is 15 amino acids long. Germline V gene data show CDR1 as KGHSH and CDR2 as LQKENI. The CDR3 bases are TGTGCCAGCTCCCCACGACAGGGGGCAGACTATGGCTACACCTTC. Protein: CASSPRQGADYGYTF.

This clone was observed a handful of times. The chain is built from TRBV1 and TRBJ1-2. TRBV1 is a known pseudogene. The CDR3 loop spans 13 amino acids. The CDR3 nucleotides are TGCGCCAGCGGAGACGGAGCGAGCTATGGCTACACCTTC. This codes for CASGDGASYGYTF.

V and J are TRBV6-8 and TRBJ1-5; a weak D match, TRBD1 (5 bases). Trimming left V 5 bases short and J 11 bases short, with 22 bases between. The CDR3 has 15 residues. The germline CDR1 and CDR2 sequences are MNHGY and SAAAGT. This CDR3 is CASSPPGTSRAAQHF. As DNA, the CDR3 is TGTGCCAGCAGTCCCCCCGGGACGTCCAGAGCGGCCCAGCATTTT.

The rearrangement links TRBV11-1 to TRBJ1-5; the D gene is possibly TRBD1 (6 bases). Germline loops: CDR1 SGHAT, CDR2 FQDESV (reference sequence). This CDR3 is 15 amino acids long. With 4 bases removed from V and 1 base from J, the gap between germline ends came to 11 bases. CDR3 bases: TGTGCCAGCAGCTGGGGGGGCCGGAGCAATCAGCCCCAGCATTTT. This codes for CASSWGGRSNQPQHF. Looking up the rest from reference TRBV11-1 and TRBJ1-5 gives the full variable domain: EAEVAQSPRYKITEKSQAVAFWCDPISGHATLYWYRQILGQGPELLVQFQDESVVDDSQLPKDRFSAERLKGVDSTLKIQPAELGDSAMYLCASSWGGRSNQPQHFGDGTRLSIL.

This clone is judged large. V and J are TRBV11-3 and TRBJ1-1, with D perhaps TRBD1 (6 bases). V was trimmed by 5 bases and J by 7 bases, leaving 26 bases between them. This CDR3 has 17 amino acids. Germline values: CDR1 SGHNT, CDR2 YENEEA. In DNA form, the CDR3 reads TGTGCCAGCAGCCATATCCCTCCGGGGGCGAATTTCCGTGAAGCTTTCTTT. It codes for CASSHIPPGANFREAFF.